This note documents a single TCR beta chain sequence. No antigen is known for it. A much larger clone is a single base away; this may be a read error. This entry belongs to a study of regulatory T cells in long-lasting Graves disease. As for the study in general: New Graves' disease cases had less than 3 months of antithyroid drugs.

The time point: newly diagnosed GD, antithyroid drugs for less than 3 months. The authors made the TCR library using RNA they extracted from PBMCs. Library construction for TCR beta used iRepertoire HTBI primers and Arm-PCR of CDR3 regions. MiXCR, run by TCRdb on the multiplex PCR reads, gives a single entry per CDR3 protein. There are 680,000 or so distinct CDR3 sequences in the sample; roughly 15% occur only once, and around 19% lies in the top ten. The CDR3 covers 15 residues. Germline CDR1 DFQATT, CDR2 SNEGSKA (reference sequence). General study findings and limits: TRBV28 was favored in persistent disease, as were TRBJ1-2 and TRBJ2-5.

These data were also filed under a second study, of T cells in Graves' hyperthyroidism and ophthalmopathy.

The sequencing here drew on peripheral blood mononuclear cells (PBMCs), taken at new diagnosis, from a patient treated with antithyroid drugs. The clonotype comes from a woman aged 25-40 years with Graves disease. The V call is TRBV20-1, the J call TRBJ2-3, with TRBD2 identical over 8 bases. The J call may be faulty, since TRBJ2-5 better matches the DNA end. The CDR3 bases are TGCAGTGCTGTAAGACCCACTAGCGGACAAGAGGCCCAGTACTTC. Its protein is CSAVRPTSGQEAQYF.